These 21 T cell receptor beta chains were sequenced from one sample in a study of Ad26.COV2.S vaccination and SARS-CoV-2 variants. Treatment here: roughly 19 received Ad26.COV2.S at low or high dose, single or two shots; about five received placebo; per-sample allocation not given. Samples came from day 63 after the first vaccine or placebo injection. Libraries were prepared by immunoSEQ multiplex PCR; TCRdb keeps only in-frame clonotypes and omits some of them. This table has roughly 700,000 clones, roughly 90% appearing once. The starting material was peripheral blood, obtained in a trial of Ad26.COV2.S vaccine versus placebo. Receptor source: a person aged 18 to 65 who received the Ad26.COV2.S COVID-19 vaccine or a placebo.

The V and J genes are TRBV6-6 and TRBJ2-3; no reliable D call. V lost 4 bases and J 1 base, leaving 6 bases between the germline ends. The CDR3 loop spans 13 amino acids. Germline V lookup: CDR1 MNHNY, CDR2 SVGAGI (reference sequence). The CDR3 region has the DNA TGTGCCAGCAGTTCTCCGGGCACAGATACGCAGTATTTT. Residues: CASSSPGTDTQYF.

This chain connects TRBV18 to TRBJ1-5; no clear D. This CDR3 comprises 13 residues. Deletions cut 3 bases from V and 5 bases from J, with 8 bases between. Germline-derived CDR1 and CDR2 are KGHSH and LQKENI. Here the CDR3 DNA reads TGTGCCAGCTCACCCGGGGAGCATCAGCCCCAGCATTTT. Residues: CASSPGEHQPQHF.

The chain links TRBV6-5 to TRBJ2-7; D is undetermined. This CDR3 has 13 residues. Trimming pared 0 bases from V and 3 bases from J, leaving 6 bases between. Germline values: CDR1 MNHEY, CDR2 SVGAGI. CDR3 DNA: TGTGCCAGCAGTTACTCTGGCTTCTACGAGCAGTACTTC. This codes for CASSYSGFYEQYF.

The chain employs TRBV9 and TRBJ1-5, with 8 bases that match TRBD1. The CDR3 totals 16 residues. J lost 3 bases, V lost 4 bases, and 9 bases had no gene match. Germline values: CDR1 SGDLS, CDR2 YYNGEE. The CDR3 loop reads CASSPFGQGHNQPQHF. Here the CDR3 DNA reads TGTGCCAGCAGCCCCTTCGGACAGGGTCACAATCAGCCCCAGCATTTT.

CDR3 sequence: CASSGDMNTEAFF. The DNA for the CDR3 is TGTGCCAGCTCAGGGGATATGAACACTGAAGCTTTCTTT. This chain connects TRBV18 to TRBJ1-1; D remains ambiguous. The V end was cut by 5 bases, the J end by 0 bases, with 7 bases between. This CDR3 is 13 amino acids long. Germline V gene sequence: CDR1 KGHSH, CDR2 LQKENI.

The CDR3 sequence is CASSVGQGSYEQYF. Here the CDR3 DNA reads TGTGCCAGCAGTGTGGGACAGGGATCCTACGAGCAGTACTTC. The rearrangement links TRBV27 to TRBJ2-7; 9 nucleotides align to TRBD1. Germline CDR1 is MNHEY and CDR2 is SMNVEV (reference sequence). The CDR3 consists of 14 residues. V gave up 5 bases and J gave up 1 base; unmatched junction bases: 3.

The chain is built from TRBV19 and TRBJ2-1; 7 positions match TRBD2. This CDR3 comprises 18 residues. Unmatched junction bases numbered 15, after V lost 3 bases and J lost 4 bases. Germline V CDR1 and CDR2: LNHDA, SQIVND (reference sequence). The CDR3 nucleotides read TGTGCCAGTAGTATTGGCCTCCTTCGCGGGAGAGGGTACAATGAGCAGTTCTTC. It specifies CASSIGLLRGRGYNEQFF.

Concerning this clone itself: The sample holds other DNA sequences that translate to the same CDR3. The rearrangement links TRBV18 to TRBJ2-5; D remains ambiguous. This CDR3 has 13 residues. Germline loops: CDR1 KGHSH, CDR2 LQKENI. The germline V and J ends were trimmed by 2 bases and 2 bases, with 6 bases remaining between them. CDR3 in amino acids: CASSPASQETQYF. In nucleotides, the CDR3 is TGTGCCAGCTCACCAGCCAGTCAAGAGACCCAGTACTTC.

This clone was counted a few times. CDR3 in DNA: TGTGCCAGCAGCTTAGGGACAGGGAATCAGCCCCAGCATTTT. Encoded protein: CASSLGTGNQPQHF. The chain has TRBV11-2 and TRBJ1-5, with TRBD1 identical over 8 bases. The trim removed 1 base at V and 4 bases at J, leaving 0 bases unmatched. Germline values: CDR1 SGHAT, CDR2 FQNNGV. The CDR3 is 14 amino acids.

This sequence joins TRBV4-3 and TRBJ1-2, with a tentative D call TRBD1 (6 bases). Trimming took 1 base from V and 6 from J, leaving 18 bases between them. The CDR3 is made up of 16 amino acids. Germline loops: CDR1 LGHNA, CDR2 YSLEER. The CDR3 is CASSQGSRQGQDGYTF. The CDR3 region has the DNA TGCGCCAGCAGCCAAGGTTCCAGGCAGGGGCAGGATGGCTACACCTTC.

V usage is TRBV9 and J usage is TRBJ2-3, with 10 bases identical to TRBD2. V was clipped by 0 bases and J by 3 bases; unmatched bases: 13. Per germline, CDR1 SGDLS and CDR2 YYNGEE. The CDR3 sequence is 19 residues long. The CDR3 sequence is CASSVDKAGGLWSTDTQYF. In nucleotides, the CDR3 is TGTGCCAGCAGCGTAGATAAAGCGGGGGGGCTTTGGAGTACAGATACGCAGTATTTT.

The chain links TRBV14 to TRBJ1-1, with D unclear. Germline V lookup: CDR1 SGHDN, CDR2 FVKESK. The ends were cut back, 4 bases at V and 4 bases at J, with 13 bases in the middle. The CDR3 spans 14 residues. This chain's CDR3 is CASSPSRFGTEAFF. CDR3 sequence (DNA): TGTGCCAGCAGCCCCTCCAGATTCGGCACTGAAGCTTTCTTT.

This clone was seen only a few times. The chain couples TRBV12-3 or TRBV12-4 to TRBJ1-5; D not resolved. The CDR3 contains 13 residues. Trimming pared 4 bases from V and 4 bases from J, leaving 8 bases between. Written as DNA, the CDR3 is TGTGCCAGCAGTTCAAGGGAAAATCAGCCCCAGCATTTT. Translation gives CASSSRENQPQHF.

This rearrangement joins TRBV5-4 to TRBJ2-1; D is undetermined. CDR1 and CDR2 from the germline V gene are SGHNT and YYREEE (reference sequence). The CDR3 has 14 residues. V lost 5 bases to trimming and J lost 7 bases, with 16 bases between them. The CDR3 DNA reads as TGTGCCAGCAGGGCAACTGGCCTCCTTAATGAGCAGTTCTTC. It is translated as CASRATGLLNEQFF.

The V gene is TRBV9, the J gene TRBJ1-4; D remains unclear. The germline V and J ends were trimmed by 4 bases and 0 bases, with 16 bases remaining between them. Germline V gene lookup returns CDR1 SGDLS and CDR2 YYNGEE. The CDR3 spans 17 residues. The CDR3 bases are TGTGCCAGCAGCCCTAGTGGAGGCGGGACAACTAATGAAAAACTGTTTTTT. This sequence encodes CASSPSGGGTTNEKLFF.

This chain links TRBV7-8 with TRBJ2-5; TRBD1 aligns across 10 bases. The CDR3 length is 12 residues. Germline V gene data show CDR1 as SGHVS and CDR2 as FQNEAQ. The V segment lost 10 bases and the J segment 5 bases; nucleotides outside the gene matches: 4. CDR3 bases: TGTGCCACTGTGGACAGGGGGGAGACCCAGTACTTC. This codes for CATVDRGETQYF.

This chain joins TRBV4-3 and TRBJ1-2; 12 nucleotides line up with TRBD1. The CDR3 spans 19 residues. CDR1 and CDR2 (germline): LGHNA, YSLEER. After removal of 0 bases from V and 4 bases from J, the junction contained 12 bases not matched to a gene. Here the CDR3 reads CASSQDHGTGGDLLYGYTF. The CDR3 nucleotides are TGCGCCAGCAGCCAAGATCACGGGACAGGGGGCGACCTCCTCTATGGCTACACCTTC.

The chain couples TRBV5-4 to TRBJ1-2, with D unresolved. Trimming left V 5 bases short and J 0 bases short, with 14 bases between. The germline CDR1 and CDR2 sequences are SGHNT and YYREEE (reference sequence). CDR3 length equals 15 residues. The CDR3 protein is CASSLPGGTNYGYTF. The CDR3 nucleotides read TGTGCCAGCAGTTTACCGGGAGGGACTAACTATGGCTACACCTTC.

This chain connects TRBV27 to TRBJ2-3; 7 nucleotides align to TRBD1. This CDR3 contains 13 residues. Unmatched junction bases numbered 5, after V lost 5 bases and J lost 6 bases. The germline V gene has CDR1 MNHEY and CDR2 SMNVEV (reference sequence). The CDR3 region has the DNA TGTGCCAGCAGTACCACAGGGGAGGATACGCAGTATTTT. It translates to CASSTTGEDTQYF.

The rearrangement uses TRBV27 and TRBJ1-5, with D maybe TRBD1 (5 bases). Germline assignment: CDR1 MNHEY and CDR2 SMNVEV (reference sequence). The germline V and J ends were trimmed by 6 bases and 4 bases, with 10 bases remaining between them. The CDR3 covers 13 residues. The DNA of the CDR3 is TGTGCCAGCAGGGGGCGTATGAATCAGCCCCAGCATTTT. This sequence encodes CASRGRMNQPQHF.

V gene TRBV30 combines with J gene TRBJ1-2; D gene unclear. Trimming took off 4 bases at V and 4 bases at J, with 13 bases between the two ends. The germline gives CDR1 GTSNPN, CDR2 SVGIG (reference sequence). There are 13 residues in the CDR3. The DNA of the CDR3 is TGTGCCTGGACGGGCCTTCGGGGCTATGGCTACACCTTC. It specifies CAWTGLRGYGYTF.